This TCR beta chain emerged from a study of breast tumors, draining lymph nodes, adjacent tissues listed by TCRdb under 2016. For context, the study as a whole: In breast cancer patients, the study compared the TCR beta repertoires of tumor, adjacent nontumor tissue and axillary lymph nodes. The study was designed to assess the relationships and possible T-cell exchange between tumor, surrounding tissue and draining lymph node repertoires in human breast cancer. What the study reported, not specific to this receptor: Tumor and nontumor tissue repertoires were significantly more similar in luminal-like than in basal-like breast cancer. A scenario in which most tumor T cells derive from the lymph node and then expand within tumor tissue was judged to be consistent with the data. Tumors showed preferential V and J gene usage, and their T-cell repertoire diversity fell below that of lymph nodes yet above that of nontumor tissue. The study presented the conclusion that tumor T cells originate in lymph nodes as consistent with a hypothesis, not as something directly demonstrated.

Lymph node samples came from the axillary draining lymph nodes of breast cancer patients. This clonotype was detected many times. The target of this receptor is not known. No clone much larger than this one lies a single base away; base qualities are absent. Sequencing was performed on an Illumina HiSeq 2000. Multiplex PCR amplification was used to build the TCR beta chain libraries. The amplified TCR beta chain products were analyzed by high-throughput sequencing. TCRdb redid the processing of the public reads, applying fastp at Q25 and MiXCR, and retained in-frame beta chains. Each entry merges the rows of one CDR3 protein and shows their most common DNA and genes. Present in this sample are 140,000 to 150,000 distinct CDR3 sequences, approximately 29% of which were seen just once. Around 2.5% of the sample is taken by the ten largest. The cysteine opens and the phenylalanine closes a CDR3 of 13 amino acids. Only the CDR3 part of the read is kept: 39 bases, read in frame from the first base. Between the V and J ends, shortened by 3 bases and 10 bases respectively, the junction contains 13 bases. The germline V gene encodes CDR1 KGHSH and CDR2 LQKENI.

The specimen sequenced was axillary lymph node tissue. The receptor was derived from a female donor with breast cancer. Some clones in this sample may be carry-over from other donors' samples. In this chain, TRBV18 is recombined with TRBJ2-1; the D segment could be TRBD1, given 6 matching bases. CDR3 sequence: CASSPPGGTEQFF. The DNA sequence is as follows: TGTGCCAGCTCACCTCCCGGTGGGACAGAGCAGTTCTTC.